Listed here are 11 T cell receptor beta chains from one sample, sequenced in a study of blood T cell repertoires in COVID-19. Generated by immunoSEQ multiplex PCR, the TCRdb table keeps only in-frame clones and is missing some. The table has about 31,000 clones, around 85% seen once. Sample: peripheral blood. The receptors were gathered from a human donor with active COVID-19. The donor label of this sample is uncertain.

This chain uses TRBV9 with TRBJ1-4, with D uncertain. Per germline, CDR1 SGDLS and CDR2 YYNGEE. With 0 bases removed from V and 2 bases from J, the gap between germline ends came to 8 bases. The CDR3 runs 15 residues. The CDR3 reads CASSVGPGTNEKLFF. The CDR3 DNA sequence: TGTGCCAGCAGCGTAGGCCCCGGGACTAATGAAAAACTGTTTTTT.

V gene TRBV6-5 combines with J gene TRBJ2-7, with 8 bases aligning to TRBD1. The V gene end was trimmed by 7 bases and the J gene end by 2 bases; junction bases not matched to a gene: 4. The CDR3 spans 13 residues. The germline V gene encodes CDR1 MNHEY and CDR2 SVGAGI. DNA for the CDR3: TGTGCCAGCAATGGACAGGGACCCTACGAGCAGTACTTC. Amino acids: CASNGQGPYEQYF.

The rearrangement links TRBV6-5 to TRBJ2-7; D possibly corresponds to TRBD1 (6 bases). Germline V CDR1 and CDR2: MNHEY, SVGAGI. The CDR3 has 13 residues. The V end lost 5 bases, the J end lost 4 bases, and 12 bases lay between the germline ends. DNA of the CDR3: TGTGCCAGCAGTACAACGACAGGTTACGAGCAGTACTTC. Translating gives CASSTTTGYEQYF.

The chain links TRBV6-2 or TRBV6-3 to TRBJ1-2; D might be TRBD1 (6 bases). This CDR3 spans 15 amino acids. The V end lost 2 bases, the J end lost 1 base, and 11 bases lay between the germline ends. CDR1 is MNHEY and CDR2 is SVGEGT in the germline V gene. The CDR3 region is CASSYPGHINYGYTF. CDR3 DNA sequence: TGTGCCAGCAGTTACCCGGGACATATTAACTATGGCTACACCTTC.

The chain joins TRBV15 to TRBJ1-1, with D possibly matching TRBD1 (5 bases). CDR1 LNHNV and CDR2 YYDKDF come from the germline V gene (reference sequence). CDR3 length: 15 residues. The V end lost 0 bases, the J end lost 1 base, and 9 bases lay between the germline ends. DNA for the CDR3: TGTGCCACCAGCAGAGATCAGGGTCAGAACACTGAAGCTTTCTTT. This sequence encodes CATSRDQGQNTEAFF. The full variable domain, with the rest looked up from reference TRBV15 and TRBJ1-1, is DAMVIQNPRYQVTQFGKPVTLSCSQTLNHNVMYWYQQKSSQAPKLLFHYYDKDFNNEADTPDNFQSRRPNTSFCFLDIRSPGLGDTAMYLCATSRDQGQNTEAFFGQGTRLTVV.

About this clone: At one boundary the junction diverges from the germline segment, which might be a read error. This chain uses TRBV19 with TRBJ2-4; 8 nucleotides line up with TRBD1. CDR1 and CDR2 from the germline V gene are LNHDA and SQIVND (reference sequence). This CDR3 region has 16 residues. CDR3 sequence (DNA): TGTGCCAGTGGTATCGGGCAGGGGGCTGCCAAAAACATTCAGTACTTC. Its protein is CASGIGQGAAKNIQYF.

This clone has a single count. V is TRBV5-4 and J is TRBJ2-3, with a possible D match to TRBD2 (5 bases). CDR1 is SGHNT, CDR2 YYREEE, per germline (reference sequence). V was pared by 6 bases and J by 3 bases, with 17 bases between. The CDR3 has 15 residues. The CDR3 spells CASIPVGDGTDTQYF. The CDR3 coding sequence is TGTGCCAGCATCCCAGTGGGAGACGGGACAGATACGCAGTATTTT.

This clone rates as medium-sized. J is TRBJ2-1 and V is TRBV7-9; D might be TRBD2 (6 bases). The ends were cut back, 5 bases at V and 7 bases at J, with 18 bases in the middle. CDR1 and CDR2 from the germline V gene are SEHNR and FQNEAQ (reference sequence). There are 15 residues in the CDR3. Here the CDR3 DNA reads TGTGCCAGCAGCCCTAGAGTCGGGGGTGCGAATGAGCAGTTCTTC. Translation gives CASSPRVGGANEQFF.

The chain combines TRBV7-2 with TRBJ2-1; D possibly corresponds to TRBD2 (6 bases). This CDR3 is built from 13 residues. Trimming cost V 5 bases and J 6 bases, with 11 bases left between them. The germline CDR1 and CDR2 sequences are SGHTA and FQGNSA. DNA of the CDR3: TGTGCCAGCAGCCTAGTGGGGGGCAATGAGCAGTTCTTC. Protein sequence: CASSLVGGNEQFF. The full variable domain, rest sourced from reference TRBV7-2 and TRBJ2-1, is GAGVSQSPSNKVTEKGKDVELRCDPISGHTALYWYRQSLGQGLEFLIYFQGNSAPDKSGLPSDRFSAERTGGSVSTLTIQRTQQEDSAVYLCASSLVGGNEQFFGPGTRLTVL.

V usage is TRBV18 and J usage is TRBJ2-7; D possibly corresponds to TRBD2 (6 bases). There are 12 residues in the CDR3. V was pared by 4 bases and J by 6 bases, with 10 bases between. Germline lookup yields CDR1 KGHSH and CDR2 LQKENI. This chain's CDR3 is CASSRVGGEQYF. In DNA, the CDR3 is TGTGCCAGCTCACGAGTGGGGGGCGAGCAGTACTTC.

The chain uses TRBV19 and TRBJ2-6, with TRBD2 as a possible D gene (5 bases). This CDR3 has 16 amino acids. V was trimmed by 3 bases and J by 0 bases, leaving 9 bases between them. The germline CDR1 and CDR2 sequences are LNHDA and SQIVND (reference sequence). CDR3 nucleotide sequence: TGTGCCAGTAGTATTGAGGGCCGCTCTGGGGCCAACGTCCTGACTTTC. It yields the protein CASSIEGRSGANVLTF.